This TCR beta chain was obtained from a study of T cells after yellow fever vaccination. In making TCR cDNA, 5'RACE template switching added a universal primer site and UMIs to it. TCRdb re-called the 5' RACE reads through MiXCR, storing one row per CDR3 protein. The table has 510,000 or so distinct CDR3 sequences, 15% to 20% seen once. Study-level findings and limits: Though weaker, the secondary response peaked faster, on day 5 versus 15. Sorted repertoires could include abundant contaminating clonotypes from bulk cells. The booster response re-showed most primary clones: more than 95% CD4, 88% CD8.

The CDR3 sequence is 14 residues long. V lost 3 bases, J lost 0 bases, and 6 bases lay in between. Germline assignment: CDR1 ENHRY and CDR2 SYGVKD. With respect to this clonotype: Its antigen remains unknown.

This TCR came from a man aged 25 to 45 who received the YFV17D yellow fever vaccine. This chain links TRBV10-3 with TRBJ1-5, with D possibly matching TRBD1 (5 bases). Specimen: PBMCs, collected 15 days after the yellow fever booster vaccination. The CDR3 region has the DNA TGTGCCATCAGTGAAAGGGGTAGCAATCAGCCCCAGCATTTT. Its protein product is CAISERGSNQPQHF.